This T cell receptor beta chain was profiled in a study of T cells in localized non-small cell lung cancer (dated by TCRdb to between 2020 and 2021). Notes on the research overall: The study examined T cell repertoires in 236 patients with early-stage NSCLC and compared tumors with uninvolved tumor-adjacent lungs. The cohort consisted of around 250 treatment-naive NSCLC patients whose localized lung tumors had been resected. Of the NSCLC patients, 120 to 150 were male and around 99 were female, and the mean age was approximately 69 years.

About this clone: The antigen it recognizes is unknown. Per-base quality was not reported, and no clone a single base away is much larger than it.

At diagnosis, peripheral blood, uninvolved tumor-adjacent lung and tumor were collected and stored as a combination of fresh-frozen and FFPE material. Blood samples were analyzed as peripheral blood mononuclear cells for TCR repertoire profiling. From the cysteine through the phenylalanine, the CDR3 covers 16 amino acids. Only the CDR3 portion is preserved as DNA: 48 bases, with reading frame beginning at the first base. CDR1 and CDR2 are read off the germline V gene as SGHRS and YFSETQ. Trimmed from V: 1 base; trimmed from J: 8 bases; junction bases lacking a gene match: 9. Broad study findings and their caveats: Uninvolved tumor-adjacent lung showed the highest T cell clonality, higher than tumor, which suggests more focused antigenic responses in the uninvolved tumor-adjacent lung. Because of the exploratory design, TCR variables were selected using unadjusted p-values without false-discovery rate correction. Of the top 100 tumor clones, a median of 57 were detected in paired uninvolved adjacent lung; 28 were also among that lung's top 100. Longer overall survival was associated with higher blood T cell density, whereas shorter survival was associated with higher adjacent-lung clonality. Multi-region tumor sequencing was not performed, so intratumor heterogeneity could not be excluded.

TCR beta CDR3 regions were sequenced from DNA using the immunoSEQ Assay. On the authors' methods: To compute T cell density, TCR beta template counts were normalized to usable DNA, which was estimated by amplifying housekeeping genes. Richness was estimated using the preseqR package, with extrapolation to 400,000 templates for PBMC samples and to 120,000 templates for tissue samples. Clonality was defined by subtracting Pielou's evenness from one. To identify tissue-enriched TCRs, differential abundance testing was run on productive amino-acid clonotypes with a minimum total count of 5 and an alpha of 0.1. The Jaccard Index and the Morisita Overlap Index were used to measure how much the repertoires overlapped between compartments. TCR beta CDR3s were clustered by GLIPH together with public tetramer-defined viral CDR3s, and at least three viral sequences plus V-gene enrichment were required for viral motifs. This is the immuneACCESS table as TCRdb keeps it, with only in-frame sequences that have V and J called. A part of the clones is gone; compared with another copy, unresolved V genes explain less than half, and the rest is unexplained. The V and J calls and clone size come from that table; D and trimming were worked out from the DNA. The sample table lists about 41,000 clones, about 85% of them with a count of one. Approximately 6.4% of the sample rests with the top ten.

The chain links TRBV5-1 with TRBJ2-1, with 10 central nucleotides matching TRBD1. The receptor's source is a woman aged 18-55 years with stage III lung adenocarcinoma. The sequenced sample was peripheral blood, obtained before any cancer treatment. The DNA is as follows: TGCGCCAGCAGCTTGTCTGGGACAGGGGATTTAGATGAGCAGTTCTTC. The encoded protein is CASSLSGTGDLDEQFF.